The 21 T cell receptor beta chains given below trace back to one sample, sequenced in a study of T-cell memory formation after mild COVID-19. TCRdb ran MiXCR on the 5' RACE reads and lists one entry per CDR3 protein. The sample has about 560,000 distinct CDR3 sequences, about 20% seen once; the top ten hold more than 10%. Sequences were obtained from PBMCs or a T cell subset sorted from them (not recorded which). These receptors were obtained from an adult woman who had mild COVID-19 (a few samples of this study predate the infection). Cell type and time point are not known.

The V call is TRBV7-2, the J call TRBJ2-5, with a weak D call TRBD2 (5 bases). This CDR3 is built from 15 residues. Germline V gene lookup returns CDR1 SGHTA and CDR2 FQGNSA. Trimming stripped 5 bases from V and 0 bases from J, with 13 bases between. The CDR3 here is CASSPRPGNQETQYF. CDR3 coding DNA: TGTGCCAGCAGCCCGAGGCCGGGAAACCAAGAGACCCAGTACTTC.

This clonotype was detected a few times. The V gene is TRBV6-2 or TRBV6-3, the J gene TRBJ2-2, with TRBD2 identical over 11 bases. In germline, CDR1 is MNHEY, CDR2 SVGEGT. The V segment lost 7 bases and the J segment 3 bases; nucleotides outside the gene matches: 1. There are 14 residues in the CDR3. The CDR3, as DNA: TGTGCCAGCACACTAGCGGGAGACACCGGGGAGCTGTTTTTT. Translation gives CASTLAGDTGELFF.

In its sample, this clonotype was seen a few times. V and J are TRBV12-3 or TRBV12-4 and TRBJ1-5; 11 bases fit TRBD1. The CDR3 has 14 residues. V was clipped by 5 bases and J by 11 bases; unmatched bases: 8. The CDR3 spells CASSPGQGVEAQHF. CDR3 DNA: TGTGCCAGCAGTCCGGGACAGGGGGTAGAGGCCCAGCATTTT.

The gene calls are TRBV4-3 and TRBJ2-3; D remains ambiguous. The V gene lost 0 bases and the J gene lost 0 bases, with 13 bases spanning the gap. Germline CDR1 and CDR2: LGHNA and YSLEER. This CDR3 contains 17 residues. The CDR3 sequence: CASSQDRPGTSTDTQYF. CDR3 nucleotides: TGCGCCAGCAGCCAAGATCGCCCAGGAACTAGCACAGATACGCAGTATTTT.

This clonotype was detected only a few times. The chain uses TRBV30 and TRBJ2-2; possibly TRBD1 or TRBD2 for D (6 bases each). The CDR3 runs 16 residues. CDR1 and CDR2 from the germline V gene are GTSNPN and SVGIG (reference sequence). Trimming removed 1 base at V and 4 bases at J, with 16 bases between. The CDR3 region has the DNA TGTGCCTGGAGTGGGGGGGCCGTCTGGAGCACCGGGGAGCTGTTTTTT. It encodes CAWSGGAVWSTGELFF.

CDR3 sequence (DNA): TGTGCCTGGAGCGAGGACAGGGTGTCCTACGAGCAGTACTTC. Its protein product is CAWSEDRVSYEQYF. V usage is TRBV30 and J usage is TRBJ2-7, with TRBD1 matching over 8 bases. V shed 3 bases, J shed 1 base, and the junction held 5 bases outside the gene matches. Looked up from germline, CDR1 is GTSNPN and CDR2 is SVGIG (reference sequence). The CDR3 has 14 residues.

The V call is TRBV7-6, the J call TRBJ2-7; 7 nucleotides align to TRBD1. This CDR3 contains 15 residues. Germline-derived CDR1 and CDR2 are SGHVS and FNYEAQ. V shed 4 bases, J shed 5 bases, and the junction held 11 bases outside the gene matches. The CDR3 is CASSSPRQGVHEQYF. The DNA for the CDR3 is TGTGCCAGCAGCTCCCCGAGACAGGGTGTGCACGAGCAGTACTTC.

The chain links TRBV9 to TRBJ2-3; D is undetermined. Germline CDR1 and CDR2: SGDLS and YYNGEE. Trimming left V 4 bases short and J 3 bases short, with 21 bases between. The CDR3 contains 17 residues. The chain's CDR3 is CASSPRLLGMKTDTQYF. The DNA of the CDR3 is TGTGCCAGCAGCCCTCGACTCCTTGGAATGAAAACAGATACGCAGTATTTT.

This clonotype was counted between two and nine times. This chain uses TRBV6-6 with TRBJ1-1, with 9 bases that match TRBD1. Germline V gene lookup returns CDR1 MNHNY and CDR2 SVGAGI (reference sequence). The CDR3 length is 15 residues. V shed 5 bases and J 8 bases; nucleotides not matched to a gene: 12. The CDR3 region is CASSRQGGVGSEAFF. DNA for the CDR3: TGTGCCAGCAGTCGACAGGGGGGGGTCGGATCGGAAGCTTTCTTT.

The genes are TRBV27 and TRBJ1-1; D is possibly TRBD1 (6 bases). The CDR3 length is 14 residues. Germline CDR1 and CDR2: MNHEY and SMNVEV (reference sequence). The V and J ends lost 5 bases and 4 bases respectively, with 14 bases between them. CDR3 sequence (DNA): TGTGCCAGCAGTCGGGGGGCGCTTATCACTGAAGCTTTCTTT. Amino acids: CASSRGALITEAFF.

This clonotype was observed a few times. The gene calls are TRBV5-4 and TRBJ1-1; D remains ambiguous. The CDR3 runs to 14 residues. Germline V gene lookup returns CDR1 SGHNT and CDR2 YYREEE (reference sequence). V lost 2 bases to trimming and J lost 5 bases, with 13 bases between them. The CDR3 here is CASSLNRAPTEAFF. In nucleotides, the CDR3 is TGTGCCAGCAGCTTAAATCGGGCGCCAACTGAAGCTTTCTTT.

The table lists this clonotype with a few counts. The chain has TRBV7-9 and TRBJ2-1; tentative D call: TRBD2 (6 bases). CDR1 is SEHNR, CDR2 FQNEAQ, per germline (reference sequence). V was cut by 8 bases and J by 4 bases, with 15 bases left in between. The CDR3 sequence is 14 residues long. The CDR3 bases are TGTGCCAGCCTACCTGGGGGGAATTACAATGAGCAGTTCTTC. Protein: CASLPGGNYNEQFF.

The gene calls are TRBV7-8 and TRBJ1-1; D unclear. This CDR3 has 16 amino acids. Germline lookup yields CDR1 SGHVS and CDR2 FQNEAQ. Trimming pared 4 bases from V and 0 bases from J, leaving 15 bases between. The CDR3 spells CASSSGVGRMNTEAFF. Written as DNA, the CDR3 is TGTGCCAGCAGCTCCGGTGTCGGCAGGATGAACACTGAAGCTTTCTTT.

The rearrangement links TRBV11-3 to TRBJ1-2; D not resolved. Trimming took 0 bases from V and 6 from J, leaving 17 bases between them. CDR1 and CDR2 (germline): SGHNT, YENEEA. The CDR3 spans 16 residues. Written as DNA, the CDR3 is TGTGCCAGCAGCTTAGAGAGGTTGGGAGGAGCGGATGGCTACACCTTC. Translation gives CASSLERLGGADGYTF.

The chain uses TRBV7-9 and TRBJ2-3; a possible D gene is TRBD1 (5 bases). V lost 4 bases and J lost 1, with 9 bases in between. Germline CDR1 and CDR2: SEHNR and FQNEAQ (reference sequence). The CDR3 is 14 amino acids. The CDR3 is CASSSIGGTDTQYF. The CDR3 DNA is TGTGCCAGCAGCTCAATAGGGGGCACAGATACGCAGTATTTT.

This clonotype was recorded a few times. This CDR3 is CASSLSSGYGYTF. The DNA for the CDR3 is TGCGCCAGCAGCTTGAGCAGCGGCTATGGCTACACCTTC. The chain uses TRBV5-1 and TRBJ1-2; D ambiguous. From germline, CDR1 is SGHRS and CDR2 YFSETQ. V was shortened by 1 base and J by 4 bases, with 8 bases between the two germline ends. The CDR3 length is 13 residues.

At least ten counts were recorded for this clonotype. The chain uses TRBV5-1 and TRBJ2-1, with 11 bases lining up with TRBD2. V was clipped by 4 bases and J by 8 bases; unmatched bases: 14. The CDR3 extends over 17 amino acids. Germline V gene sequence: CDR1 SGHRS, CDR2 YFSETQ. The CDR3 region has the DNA TGCGCCAGCAGCCTCGCGGGGACTAGCGGACCTTCGGATGAGCAGTTCTTC. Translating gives CASSLAGTSGPSDEQFF.

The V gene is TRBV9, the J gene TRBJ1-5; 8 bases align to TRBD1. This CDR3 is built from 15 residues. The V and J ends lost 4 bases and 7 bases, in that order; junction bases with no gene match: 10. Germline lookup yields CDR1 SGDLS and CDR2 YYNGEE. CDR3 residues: CASSPAPTGVQPQHF. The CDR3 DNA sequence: TGTGCCAGCAGCCCGGCCCCGACAGGGGTACAGCCCCAGCATTTT.

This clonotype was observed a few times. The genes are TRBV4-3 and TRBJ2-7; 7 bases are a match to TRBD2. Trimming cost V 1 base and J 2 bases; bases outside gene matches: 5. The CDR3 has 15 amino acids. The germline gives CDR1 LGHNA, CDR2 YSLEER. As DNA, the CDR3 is TGCGCCAGCAGCCAAGTCCGAGCGGGAACCTACGAGCAGTACTTC. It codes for CASSQVRAGTYEQYF.

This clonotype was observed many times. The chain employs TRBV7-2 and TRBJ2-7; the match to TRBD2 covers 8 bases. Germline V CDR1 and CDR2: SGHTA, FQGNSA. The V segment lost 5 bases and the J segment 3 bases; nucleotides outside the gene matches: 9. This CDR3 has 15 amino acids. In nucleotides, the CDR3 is TGTGCCAGCAGCGGCAGTGGCGGGAGGATCTACGAGCAGTACTTC. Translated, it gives CASSGSGGRIYEQYF.

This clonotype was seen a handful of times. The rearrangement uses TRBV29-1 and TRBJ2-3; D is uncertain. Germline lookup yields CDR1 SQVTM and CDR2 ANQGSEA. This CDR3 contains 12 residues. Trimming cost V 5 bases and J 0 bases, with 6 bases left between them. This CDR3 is CSVTSSTDTQYF. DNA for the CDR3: TGCAGCGTTACGTCCAGCACAGATACGCAGTATTTT.